The sequence of this TCR beta chain was determined in a study of lymphopenia after photon versus proton radiotherapy. Study-wide points: Post-nadir TCR diversity decline inversely tracked overall survival among those who died. Under photons, naive T cells and diversity fell while effector/memory populations rose.

Only in-frame clones appear in the TCRdb table, and some are missing; sequencing was by immunoSEQ multiplex PCR. The repertoire holds about 26,000 clones, with approximately 85% as singletons. Of note for this clone: Its antigen is not identified.

The receptor was derived from a young man with gastric cancer. Sequences were derived from peripheral blood, sampled from a patient treated with photon-based radiotherapy.

The CDR3 reads CASSSDGASTDTQYF. Written as DNA, the CDR3 is TGTGCCAGCAGCTCGGACGGTGCTAGCACAGATACGCAGTATTTT. The rearrangement links TRBV11-3 to TRBJ2-3; D is uncertain. V was shortened by 4 bases and J by 0 bases, with 11 bases between the two germline ends. Germline CDR1 reads SGHNT; CDR2 reads YENEEA. The CDR3 totals 15 residues.